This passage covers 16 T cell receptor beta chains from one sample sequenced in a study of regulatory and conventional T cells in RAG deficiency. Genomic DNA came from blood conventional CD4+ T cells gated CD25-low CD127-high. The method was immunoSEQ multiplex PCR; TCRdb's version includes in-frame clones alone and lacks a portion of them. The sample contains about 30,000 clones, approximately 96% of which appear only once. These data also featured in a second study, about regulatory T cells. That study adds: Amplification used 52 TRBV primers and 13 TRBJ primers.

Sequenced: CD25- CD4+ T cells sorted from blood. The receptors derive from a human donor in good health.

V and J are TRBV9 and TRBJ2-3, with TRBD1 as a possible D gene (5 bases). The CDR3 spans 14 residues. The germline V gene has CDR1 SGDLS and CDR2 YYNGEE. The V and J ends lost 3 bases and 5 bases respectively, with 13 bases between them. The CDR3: CASSGRGAVDTQYF. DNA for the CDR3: TGTGCCAGCAGCGGTCGTGGGGCCGTAGATACGCAGTATTTT.

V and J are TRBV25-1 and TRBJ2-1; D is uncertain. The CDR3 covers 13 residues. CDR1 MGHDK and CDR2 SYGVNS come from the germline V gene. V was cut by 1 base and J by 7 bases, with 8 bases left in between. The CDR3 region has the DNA TGTGCCAGCAGTGAATCGGAGCGTAATGAGCAGTTCTTC. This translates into CASSESERNEQFF.

This CDR3 reads CASSPPGTGGPDTQYF. The CDR3 bases are TGCGCCAGCAGCCCCCCCGGGACAGGGGGCCCAGATACGCAGTATTTT. The chain recombines TRBV5-1 with TRBJ2-3, with TRBD1 matching over 12 bases. Germline V gene sequence: CDR1 SGHRS, CDR2 YFSETQ. The CDR3 extends over 16 amino acids. The ends lost 4 bases at V and 4 bases at J; junction bases unmatched: 7.

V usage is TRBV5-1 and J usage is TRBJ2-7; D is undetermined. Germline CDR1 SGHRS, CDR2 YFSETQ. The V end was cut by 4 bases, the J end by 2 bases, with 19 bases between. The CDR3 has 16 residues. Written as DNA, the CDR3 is TGCGCCAGCAGCCCGCGCGGTAGTTCCCAGACCTACGAGCAGTACTTC. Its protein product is CASSPRGSSQTYEQYF.

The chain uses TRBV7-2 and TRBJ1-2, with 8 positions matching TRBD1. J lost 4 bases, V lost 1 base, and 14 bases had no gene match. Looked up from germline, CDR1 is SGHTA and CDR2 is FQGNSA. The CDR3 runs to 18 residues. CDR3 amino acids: CASSLEWVRQGAGYGYTF. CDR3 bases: TGTGCCAGCAGCTTAGAGTGGGTGAGGCAGGGGGCCGGCTATGGCTACACCTTC.

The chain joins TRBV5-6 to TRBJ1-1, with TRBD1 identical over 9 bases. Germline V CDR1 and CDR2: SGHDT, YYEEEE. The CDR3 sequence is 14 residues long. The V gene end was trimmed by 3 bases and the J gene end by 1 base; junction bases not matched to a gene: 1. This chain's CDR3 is CASSWDRANTEAFF. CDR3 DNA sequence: TGTGCCAGCAGCTGGGACAGGGCGAACACTGAAGCTTTCTTT.

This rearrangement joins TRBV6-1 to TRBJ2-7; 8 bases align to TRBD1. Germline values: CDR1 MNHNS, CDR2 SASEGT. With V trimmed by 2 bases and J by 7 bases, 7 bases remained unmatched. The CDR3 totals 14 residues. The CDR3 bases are TGTGCCAGCAGTGAAAATAGCAGGGGGCAAGAGCAGTACTTC. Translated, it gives CASSENSRGQEQYF.

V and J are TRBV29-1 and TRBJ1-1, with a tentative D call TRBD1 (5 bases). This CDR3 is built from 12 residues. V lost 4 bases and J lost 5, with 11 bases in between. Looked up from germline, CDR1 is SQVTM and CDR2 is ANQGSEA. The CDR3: CSVAGGWTEAFF. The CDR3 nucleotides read TGCAGCGTTGCTGGGGGGTGGACTGAAGCTTTCTTT.

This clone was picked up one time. The CDR3 reads CASSLAGTSGRGEQYF. The CDR3 coding sequence is TGTGCCAGCAGCCTAGCTGGGACTAGCGGGAGGGGCGAGCAGTACTTC. The chain uses TRBV2 and TRBJ2-7; TRBD2 matches 16 bases. The CDR3 is 16 amino acids. After removal of 6 bases from V and 6 bases from J, the junction contained 8 bases not matched to a gene. Germline CDR1 reads SNHLY; CDR2 reads FYNNEI.

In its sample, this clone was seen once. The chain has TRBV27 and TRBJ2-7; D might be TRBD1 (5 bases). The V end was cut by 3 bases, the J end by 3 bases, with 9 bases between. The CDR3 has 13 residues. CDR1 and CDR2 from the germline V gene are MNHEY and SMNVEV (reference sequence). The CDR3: CASSFSQGYEQYF. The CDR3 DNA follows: TGTGCCAGCAGTTTCTCGCAGGGCTACGAGCAGTACTTC.

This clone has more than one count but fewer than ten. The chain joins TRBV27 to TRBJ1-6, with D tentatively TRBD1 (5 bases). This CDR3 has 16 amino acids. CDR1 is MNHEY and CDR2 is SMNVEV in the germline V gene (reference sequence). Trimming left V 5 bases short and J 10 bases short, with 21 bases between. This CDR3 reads CASSPADSLGGSPLHF. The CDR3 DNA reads TGTGCCAGCAGTCCCGCCGACTCCCTGGGGGGGTCACCCCTCCACTTT.

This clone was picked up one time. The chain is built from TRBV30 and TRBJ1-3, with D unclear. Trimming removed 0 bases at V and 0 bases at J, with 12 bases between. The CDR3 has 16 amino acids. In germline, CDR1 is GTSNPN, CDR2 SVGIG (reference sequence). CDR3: CAWSVARVPSGNTIYF. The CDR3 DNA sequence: TGTGCCTGGAGTGTAGCTCGGGTCCCCTCTGGAAACACCATATATTTT.

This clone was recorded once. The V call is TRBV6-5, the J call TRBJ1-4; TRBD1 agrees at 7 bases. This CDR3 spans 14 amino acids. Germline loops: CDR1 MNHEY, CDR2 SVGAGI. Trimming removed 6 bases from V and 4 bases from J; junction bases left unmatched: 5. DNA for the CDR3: TGTGCCAGCAGCAGAAACAGGGGTAATGAAAAACTGTTTTTT. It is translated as CASSRNRGNEKLFF.

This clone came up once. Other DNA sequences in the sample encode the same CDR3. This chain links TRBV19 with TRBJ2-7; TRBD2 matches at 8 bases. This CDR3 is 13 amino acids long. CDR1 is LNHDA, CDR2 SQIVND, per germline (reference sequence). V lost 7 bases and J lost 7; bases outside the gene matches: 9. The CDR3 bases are TGTGCCAGTAAAAGCGGGGGAGAGGGGGAGCAGTACTTC. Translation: CASKSGGEGEQYF.

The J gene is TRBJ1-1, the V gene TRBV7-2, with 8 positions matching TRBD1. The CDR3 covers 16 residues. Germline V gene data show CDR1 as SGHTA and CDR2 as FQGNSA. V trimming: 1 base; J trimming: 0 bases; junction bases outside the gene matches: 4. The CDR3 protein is CASSLVRTGLNTEAFF. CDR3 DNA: TGTGCCAGCAGCTTAGTTAGGACAGGGCTGAACACTGAAGCTTTCTTT.

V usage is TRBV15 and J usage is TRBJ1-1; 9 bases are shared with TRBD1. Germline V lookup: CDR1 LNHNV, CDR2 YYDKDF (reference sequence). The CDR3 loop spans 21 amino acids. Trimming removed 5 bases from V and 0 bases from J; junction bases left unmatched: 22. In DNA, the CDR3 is TGTGCCACCAGCGGGAGGCGGGACAGGGAAGAAGGGCACATCATGAACACTGAAGCTTTCTTT. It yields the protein CATSGRRDREEGHIMNTEAFF.